This T cell receptor (beta chain) is drawn from a study of T cells in Graves' hyperthyroidism and ophthalmopathy. On the study more broadly: The authors collected peripheral blood at initial diagnosis, before any treatment.

Amplified TCR beta CDR3 regions derived from RNA transcripts. TCR CDR3 regions were first amplified by RT-PCR with HTBI primers. TCRdb reprocessed the multiplex PCR reads via MiXCR and lists one record per CDR3 protein. Among about 400,000 distinct CDR3 sequences, roughly 15% were seen once, and the ten largest hold about 20%. Germline CDR1 reads KGHSH; CDR2 reads LQKENI. The CDR3 totals 15 residues. The V end was cut by 2 bases, the J end by 3 bases, with 12 bases between. Notes on the study in general: Ophthalmopathy was distinguished from stable hyperthyroidism by 13 V-J signatures.

Lactation, pregnancy, other autoimmune disease or uncontrolled infection excluded patients. Each diagnosis was grounded in clinical symptoms, serum thyroxine and TRAb, thyroid ultrasound, and orbital computed tomography. This clonotype was found many times. Its matching antigen is unknown. The source material was blood. This sequence originates from a woman aged 25 to 39 with Graves' ophthalmopathy. The chain links TRBV18 to TRBJ2-3; D could derive from TRBD1 or TRBD2 (5 bases each). This CDR3 reads CASSPLEGWTDTQYF. The DNA for the CDR3 is TGTGCCAGCTCACCATTAGAGGGGTGGACAGATACGCAGTATTTT.